This T cell receptor (beta chain) originates from a study of human T cells and chemical hapten exposure. Study in general: Weekly diphenylcyclopropenone doses were given to patients' scalps across the roughly 25-week study.

In TCRdb, the RACE reads were re-called with MiXCR into one record per CDR3 protein. The sample carries more than 150,000 distinct CDR3 sequences, approximately 14% recorded once. The CDR3 runs to 11 residues. Germline-derived CDR1 and CDR2 are MDHEN and SYDVKM. Trimming removed 7 bases from V and 13 bases from J; junction bases left unmatched: 9. Noted time point: patch test 1, 2 weeks after DPC sensitization. Sample treatment: therapeutic diphenylcyclopropenone sensitization with weekly scalp DPC. Donors were 18 to 70-year-old alopecia patients suitable for DPC. Total RNA extraction was carried out from unfractionated whole blood.

This clonotype originated in a woman between 25 and 40 years old with alopecia areata. Some clones in this sample may be carry-over from other donors' samples. The J gene is TRBJ1-1, the V gene TRBV28; 7 bases line up with TRBD1. The sample in question was whole blood, obtained in connection with sensitization to the hapten diphenylcyclopropenone (DPC). CDR3 DNA sequence: TGTGCCAGCAAGTCCGGGCAGGGGGATTTCTTT. Its translation is CASKSGQGDFF.